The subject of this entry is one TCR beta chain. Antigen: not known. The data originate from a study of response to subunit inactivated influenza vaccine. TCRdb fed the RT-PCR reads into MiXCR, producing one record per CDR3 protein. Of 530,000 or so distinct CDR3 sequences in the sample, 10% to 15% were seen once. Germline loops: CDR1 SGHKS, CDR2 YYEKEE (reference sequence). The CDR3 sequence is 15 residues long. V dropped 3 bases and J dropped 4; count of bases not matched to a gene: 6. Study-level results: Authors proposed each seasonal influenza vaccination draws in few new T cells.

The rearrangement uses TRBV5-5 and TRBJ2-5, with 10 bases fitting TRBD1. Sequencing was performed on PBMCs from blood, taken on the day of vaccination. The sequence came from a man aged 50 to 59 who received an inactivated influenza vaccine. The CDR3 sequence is CASSWGGTGVETQYF. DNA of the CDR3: TGTGCCAGCAGCTGGGGCGGGACAGGGGTAGAGACCCAGTACTTC. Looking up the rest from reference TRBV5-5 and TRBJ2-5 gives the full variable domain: DAGVTQSPTHLIKTRGQQVTLRCSPISGHKSVSWYQQVLGQGPQFIFQYYEKEERGRGNFPDRFSARQFPNYSSELNVNALLLGDSALYLCASSWGGTGVETQYFGPGTRLLVL.